This passage covers 29 T cell receptor beta chains from one sample sequenced in a study of blood T cell repertoires in COVID-19. The table came from immunoSEQ multiplex PCR; TCRdb's copy has only in-frame clones and leaves some out. This sample has roughly 400,000 clones; 88% occur once, and the top ten carry around 2.1%. Sequenced material: PBMCs or T cells enriched from blood (not recorded which). These receptors all come from a woman aged 40 to 50 with acute COVID-19.

The gene calls are TRBV6-5 and TRBJ2-7; 7 bases line up with TRBD2. The CDR3 is made up of 15 amino acids. The J segment lost 2 bases and the V segment lost 6 bases, leaving 10 bases of the junction unmatched. From germline, CDR1 is MNHEY and CDR2 SVGAGI. The CDR3 nucleotides read TGTGCCAGCAGCCAAAGGCGGGGGTCTCCCTACGAGCAGTACTTC. The encoded protein is CASSQRRGSPYEQYF.

This chain links TRBV3-1 (or the pseudogene TRBV3-2) with TRBJ1-2; D possibly corresponds to TRBD1 (6 bases). This CDR3 spans 14 amino acids. The germline V gene has CDR1 LGHDT and CDR2 YNNKEL (reference sequence). Between the trimmed V and J ends, which lost 1 base and 6 bases, there was a span of 12 bases. CDR3 in amino acids: CASSQVQGRNGYTF. CDR3 sequence (DNA): TGTGCCAGCAGCCAAGTACAGGGTAGGAATGGCTACACCTTC.

This chain uses TRBV24-1 with TRBJ2-2; 9 bases align to TRBD1. The CDR3 has 15 residues. V was pared by 7 bases and J by 6 bases, with 8 bases of the junction left unmatched. CDR1 KGHDR and CDR2 SFDVKD come from the germline V gene. CDR3 in amino acids: CATSPGTGRPGELFF. The CDR3 region has the DNA TGTGCCACCAGCCCCGGGACAGGGAGGCCCGGGGAGCTGTTTTTT.

The V call is TRBV19, the J call TRBJ2-3; D is uncertain. There are 17 residues in the CDR3. CDR1 is LNHDA, CDR2 SQIVND, per germline (reference sequence). V was cut by 3 bases and J by 4 bases, with 20 bases left in between. CDR3: CASSIGIKRSSSDTQYF. The DNA of the CDR3 is TGTGCCAGTAGTATCGGAATAAAGCGCTCATCATCAGATACGCAGTATTTT. The variable domain in full, with the rest retrieved from reference TRBV19 and TRBJ2-3, is DGGITQSPKYLFRKEGQNVTLSCEQNLNHDAMYWYRQDPGQGLRLIYYSQIVNDFQKGDIAEGYSVSREKKESFPLTVTSAQKNPTAFYLCASSIGIKRSSSDTQYFGPGTRLTVL.

This chain uses TRBV20-1 with TRBJ2-5; 8 bases agree with TRBD1. The CDR3 totals 17 residues. After removal of 3 bases from V and 1 base from J, the junction contained 13 bases not matched to a gene. CDR1 is DFQATT and CDR2 is SNEGSKA in the germline V gene (reference sequence). The CDR3 DNA reads as TGCAGTGCTAGTGGGCAGGGGGCCTTTGGTGTCCAAGAGACCCAGTACTTC. Amino acids: CSASGQGAFGVQETQYF.

The chain links TRBV5-1 to TRBJ1-3; D remains ambiguous. Looked up from germline, CDR1 is SGHRS and CDR2 is YFSETQ. The CDR3 has 15 amino acids. Trimming removed 2 bases from V and 2 bases from J, with 11 bases in between. The chain's CDR3 is CASSLALPAGNTIYF. The CDR3 DNA reads as TGCGCCAGCAGCTTAGCCTTACCGGCTGGAAACACCATATATTTT. The variable domain in full, with the rest retrieved from reference TRBV5-1 and TRBJ1-3, is KAGVTQTPRYLIKTRGQQVTLSCSPISGHRSVSWYQQTPGQGLQFLFEYFSETQRNKGNFPGRFSGRQFSNSRSEMNVSTLELGDSALYLCASSLALPAGNTIYFGEGSWLTVV.

J is TRBJ2-1 and V is TRBV19; the D gene is possibly TRBD1 (6 bases). The germline gives CDR1 LNHDA, CDR2 SQIVND (reference sequence). The V gene lost 1 base and the J gene lost 14 bases, with 12 bases spanning the gap. The CDR3 loop spans 12 amino acids. The chain's CDR3 is CASSIAPGEKFF. Written as DNA, the CDR3 is TGTGCCAGTAGTATAGCGCCAGGGGAGAAGTTCTTC. The full variable domain, its missing parts supplied by reference TRBV19 and TRBJ2-1, is DGGITQSPKYLFRKEGQNVTLSCEQNLNHDAMYWYRQDPGQGLRLIYYSQIVNDFQKGDIAEGYSVSREKKESFPLTVTSAQKNPTAFYLCASSIAPGEKFFGPGTRLTVL.

A single count supports this clone. This chain uses TRBV9 with TRBJ1-2; possible D gene TRBD1, 5 bases. The CDR3 is 10 amino acids. Germline CDR1 reads SGDLS; CDR2 reads YYNGEE. CDR3 protein: CASRGGGYTF. Here the CDR3 DNA reads TGTGCTAGCCGGGGGGGTGGCTACACCTTC.

The chain joins TRBV19 to TRBJ1-3; D unresolved. The CDR3 covers 16 residues. Germline V gene sequence: CDR1 LNHDA, CDR2 SQIVND (reference sequence). V gave up 2 bases and J gave up 2 bases, with 13 bases separating them. Here the CDR3 DNA reads TGTGCCAGTAGTATAATAGCGGGAACAGCTGGAAACACCATATATTTT. This translates into CASSIIAGTAGNTIYF.

The V gene is TRBV10-3, the J gene TRBJ1-2, with D possibly matching TRBD1 (6 bases). CDR1 and CDR2 (germline): ENHRY, SYGVKD. The CDR3 loop spans 13 amino acids. Trimming left V 5 bases short and J 2 bases short, with 9 bases between. CDR3 bases: TGTGCCATCAGTCAGGGGCCAAACTATGGCTACACCTTC. Its translation is CAISQGPNYGYTF.

This clone was seen only a few times. The V and J genes are TRBV4-1 and TRBJ1-2; D gene unclear. This CDR3 contains 12 residues. Germline CDR1 reads MGHRA; CDR2 reads YSYEKL. V was trimmed by 1 base and J by 13 bases, leaving 13 bases between them. The CDR3 nucleotides read TGCGCCAGCAGCCAAGGAGGGTACGGTAGCACCTTC. Translated: CASSQGGYGSTF.

The rearrangement links TRBV30 to TRBJ1-2; 7 nucleotides match TRBD1. The CDR3 covers 14 residues. V was pared by 2 bases and J by 0 bases, with 3 bases of the junction left unmatched. Germline lookup yields CDR1 GTSNPN and CDR2 SVGIG (reference sequence). This chain's CDR3 is CAWSHRGANYGYTF. The CDR3 DNA sequence: TGTGCCTGGAGTCACAGGGGAGCTAACTATGGCTACACCTTC.

The V call is TRBV19, the J call TRBJ1-6; D not resolved. The germline V gene has CDR1 LNHDA and CDR2 SQIVND (reference sequence). Deletions cut 2 bases from V and 6 bases from J, with 8 bases between. The CDR3 runs 14 residues. DNA of the CDR3: TGTGCCAGTAGTATAAGGAACAGTAATTCACCCCTCCACTTT. Encoded protein: CASSIRNSNSPLHF. The full variable domain, rest sourced from reference TRBV19 and TRBJ1-6, is DGGITQSPKYLFRKEGQNVTLSCEQNLNHDAMYWYRQDPGQGLRLIYYSQIVNDFQKGDIAEGYSVSREKKESFPLTVTSAQKNPTAFYLCASSIRNSNSPLHFGNGTRLTVT.

The rearrangement joins TRBV12-3 or TRBV12-4 to TRBJ2-1, with D unresolved. CDR3 length equals 13 residues. Trimming left V 2 bases short and J 4 bases short, with 6 bases between. CDR3: CASSLTPYNEQFF. The CDR3 region has the DNA TGTGCCAGCAGTTTAACACCTTACAATGAGCAGTTCTTC.

The chain joins TRBV2 to TRBJ2-5; 7 bases match TRBD2. The CDR3 consists of 15 residues. Germline V lookup: CDR1 SNHLY, CDR2 FYNNEI. Trimming cost V 7 bases and J 3 bases; bases outside gene matches: 11. Written as DNA, the CDR3 is TGTGCCAGCACCGGCACGGGGGGACGTGAAGAGACCCAGTACTTC. Encoded protein: CASTGTGGREETQYF.

V usage is TRBV27 and J usage is TRBJ1-2, with a tentative D call TRBD1 (6 bases). The CDR3 runs to 15 residues. V was shortened by 8 bases and J by 5 bases, with 21 bases between the two germline ends. The germline gives CDR1 MNHEY, CDR2 SMNVEV (reference sequence). The CDR3 loop is CASGEYGQRSYGYTF. The CDR3 region has the DNA TGTGCCAGCGGCGAATATGGACAGAGATCATATGGCTACACCTTC.

J is TRBJ2-7 and V is TRBV10-3; 9 nucleotides line up with TRBD1. Germline V gives CDR1 ENHRY, CDR2 SYGVKD. The CDR3 covers 14 residues. J gave up 5 bases and V 6 bases, and 8 bases lay outside the gene matches. This chain's CDR3 is CAIRAGTGRHEQYF. For the CDR3, the DNA is TGTGCCATCAGGGCCGGGACAGGGCGTCACGAGCAGTACTTC.

The chain is built from TRBV15 and TRBJ1-1, with 8 positions matching TRBD1. The germline gives CDR1 LNHNV, CDR2 YYDKDF (reference sequence). This CDR3 has 18 amino acids. V was clipped by 0 bases and J by 5 bases; unmatched bases: 14. The CDR3 sequence is CATSRDQGADVTGTEAFF. In DNA, the CDR3 is TGTGCCACCAGCAGAGATCAGGGGGCGGATGTGACGGGAACTGAAGCTTTCTTT.

The chain is built from TRBV29-1 and TRBJ1-1; 11 bases align to TRBD1. Germline V gene sequence: CDR1 SQVTM, CDR2 ANQGSEA. V lost 2 bases to trimming and J lost 5 bases; unmatched junction nucleotides: 4. The CDR3 covers 14 residues. CDR3 region: CSVEIWDRGTEAFF. In DNA, the CDR3 is TGCAGCGTTGAAATATGGGACAGGGGGACTGAAGCTTTCTTT.

The gene calls are TRBV6-5 and TRBJ1-6, with D unclear. Germline V gene data show CDR1 as MNHEY and CDR2 as SVGAGI. The V end was cut by 8 bases, the J end by 6 bases, with 8 bases between. The CDR3 totals 12 residues. In DNA, the CDR3 is TGTGCCAGCGGGCCTTCTAATTCACCCCTCCACTTT. Translation gives CASGPSNSPLHF.

The chain couples TRBV6-5 to TRBJ1-6, with D unresolved. This CDR3 comprises 14 residues. Germline lookup yields CDR1 MNHEY and CDR2 SVGAGI. The V and J ends lost 5 bases and 10 bases respectively, with 15 bases between them. The CDR3 DNA reads TGTGCCAGCAGTCGGGAGGGCAATGGCTCACCCCTCCACTTT. Translation gives CASSREGNGSPLHF.

The chain uses TRBV7-2 and TRBJ2-5; 8 bases align to TRBD2. Germline V gene lookup returns CDR1 SGHTA and CDR2 FQGNSA. V was clipped by 4 bases and J by 5 bases; unmatched bases: 12. The CDR3 has 16 residues. The CDR3 loop reads CASSWAGTRGRETQYF. The DNA for the CDR3 is TGTGCCAGCAGCTGGGCCGGGACTAGGGGGAGGGAGACCCAGTACTTC. Supplemented by reference TRBV7-2 and TRBJ2-5, the full variable domain reads GAGVSQSPSNKVTEKGKDVELRCDPISGHTALYWYRQSLGQGLEFLIYFQGNSAPDKSGLPSDRFSAERTGGSVSTLTIQRTQQEDSAVYLCASSWAGTRGRETQYFGPGTRLLVL.

The gene calls are TRBV10-3 and TRBJ2-1; 11 nucleotides match TRBD2. Germline CDR1 is ENHRY and CDR2 is SYGVKD. This CDR3 comprises 15 residues. V shed 6 bases and J 5 bases; nucleotides not matched to a gene: 6. Here the CDR3 DNA reads TGTGCCATCAGATTTGTAGCGGGGGGGAACAATGAGCAGTTCTTC. This encodes CAIRFVAGGNNEQFF.

The chain links TRBV5-1 to TRBJ1-1; D is uncertain. Germline V gene data show CDR1 as SGHRS and CDR2 as YFSETQ. V gave up 1 base and J gave up 11 bases, with 18 bases separating them. This CDR3 comprises 14 residues. The CDR3 protein is CASSLFPRHPRAFF. The CDR3 bases are TGCGCCAGCAGCTTGTTTCCGAGGCACCCGCGGGCTTTCTTT.

This clone was seen a single time. The CDR3, as DNA: TGTGCCAGTGTACTAGATGGCGTGGCCGATGGCTACACCTTC. This encodes CASVLDGVADGYTF. The rearrangement joins TRBV19 to TRBJ1-2; D gene ambiguous. From germline, CDR1 is LNHDA and CDR2 SQIVND (reference sequence). This CDR3 contains 14 residues. Trimming removed 8 bases at V and 6 bases at J, with 19 bases between.

This chain joins TRBV2 and TRBJ1-2; TRBD1 might be the D (6 bases). Between the trimmed V and J ends, which lost 6 bases and 3 bases, there was a span of 14 bases. CDR3 length: 14 residues. Germline V gives CDR1 SNHLY, CDR2 FYNNEI. The CDR3 is CASSLKDSYYGYTF. DNA of the CDR3: TGTGCCAGCAGCCTTAAGGACAGCTACTATGGCTACACCTTC. Complete variable domain (other parts from reference TRBV2 and TRBJ1-2): EPEVTQTPSHQVTQMGQEVILRCVPISNHLYFYWYRQILGQKVEFLVSFYNNEISEKSEIFDDQFSVERPDGSNFTLKIRSTKLEDSAMYFCASSLKDSYYGYTFGSGTRLTVV.

The CDR3 spells CSVASSGGRNEAFF. The CDR3, as DNA: TGCAGCGTTGCATCATCGGGGGGCAGGAATGAAGCTTTCTTT. The V and J genes are TRBV29-1 and TRBJ1-1; D may be TRBD1 (6 bases). V lost 4 bases to trimming and J lost 7 bases, with 19 bases between them. The CDR3 sequence is 14 residues long. CDR1 SQVTM and CDR2 ANQGSEA come from the germline V gene.

V is TRBV19 and J is TRBJ2-1; 11 bases are shared with TRBD2. The germline V gene has CDR1 LNHDA and CDR2 SQIVND (reference sequence). The V segment lost 6 bases and the J segment 0 bases; nucleotides outside the gene matches: 4. This CDR3 is 16 amino acids long. The CDR3: CASRATSGGSYNEQFF. The CDR3 region has the DNA TGTGCCAGTAGGGCAACTAGCGGGGGCTCCTACAATGAGCAGTTCTTC.

V is TRBV29-1 and J is TRBJ1-2; 7 bases agree with TRBD1. CDR1 and CDR2 from the germline V gene are SQVTM and ANQGSEA. V was clipped by 0 bases and J by 2 bases; unmatched bases: 3. This CDR3 is 14 amino acids long. CDR3 DNA: TGCAGCGTTGAAGATAGACAGGGAAACTATGGCTACACCTTC. Protein product: CSVEDRQGNYGYTF.